This TCR beta chain was identified during a study of blood T cell repertoires in COVID-19. For the study at large: Italy, Spain and the United States were the sources of the convalescent and acute COVID-19 samples. T cells, B-cell-depleted T cells, or PBMCs provided the cDNA or gDNA that served as material.

In the original analysis: Amplified reference gene primers provided the basis for estimating nucleated cell counts. Libraries were prepared by immunoSEQ multiplex PCR; TCRdb keeps only in-frame clonotypes and omits some of them. V and J calls and clone size are given by that table; D and trimming were obtained from the DNA. The table has about 200,000 clones, about 88% seen once. CDR3 size: 14 residues. Germline V gene sequence: CDR1 MNHEY, CDR2 SVGEGT. V shed 5 bases and J 10 bases; nucleotides not matched to a gene: 12. This receptor was taken from a woman older than 75 with acute or convalescent COVID-19. The chain couples TRBV6-2 or TRBV6-3 to TRBJ1-1; the match to TRBD1 covers 8 bases. The specimen sequenced was peripheral blood. The CDR3 is CASSLGTGQGPAFF. The CDR3 coding sequence is TGTGCCAGCAGTCTGGGGACAGGACAGGGCCCAGCTTTCTTT.